Shown below are 16 T cell receptor beta chains from a single sample sequenced in a study of shared clonotypes between healthy human individuals. CD45RO-negative CD8 cells positively selected for CCR7 made up the naive population, which excluded terminally differentiated effector memory CD45RA+ cells. Clones were read by immunoSEQ multiplex PCR, and TCRdb kept only the in-frame ones, dropping some. The top ten clones hold around 1.7% of a sample with roughly 2.1 million clones, about 93% of them seen once. The sequenced sample consisted of naive CD8+ T cells from PBMCs. The receptor set was obtained from a man in his late teens or twenties in good health. Some clones in this sample may be carry-over from other donors' samples.

This clone was counted a single time. The chain links TRBV28 to TRBJ2-2, with 8 bases aligning to TRBD1. V was pared by 3 bases and J by 1 base, with 7 bases of the junction left unmatched. The CDR3 has 17 amino acids. Germline V lookup: CDR1 MDHEN, CDR2 SYDVKM. The CDR3 DNA is TGTGCCAGCAGTTTGCACCTCGACAGGGGGAACACCGGGGAGCTGTTTTTT. Residues: CASSLHLDRGNTGELFF. The full variable domain, with the rest looked up from reference TRBV28 and TRBJ2-2, is DVKVTQSSRYLVKRTGEKVFLECVQDMDHENMFWYRQDPGLGLRLIYFSYDVKMKEKGDIPEGYSVSREKKERFSLILESASTNQTSMYLCASSLHLDRGNTGELFFGEGSRLTVL.

This clone was counted a few times. This chain uses TRBV27 with TRBJ1-1; the match to TRBD1 covers 7 bases. This CDR3 is built from 13 residues. Per the germline V gene, CDR1 is MNHEY and CDR2 is SMNVEV (reference sequence). J was trimmed by 0 bases and V by 8 bases; bases with no gene match: 3. CDR3 region: CASHRGMNTEAFF. The CDR3 DNA sequence: TGTGCCAGCCACAGGGGCATGAACACTGAAGCTTTCTTT.

This chain joins TRBV20-1 and TRBJ2-5; D remains unclear. The CDR3 extends over 10 amino acids. Trimming took off 5 bases at V and 6 bases at J, with 7 bases between the two ends. From germline, CDR1 is DFQATT and CDR2 SNEGSKA (reference sequence). The CDR3 loop reads CSAYTKTQYF. In DNA, the CDR3 is TGCAGTGCTTACACGAAGACCCAGTACTTC.

This sequence joins TRBV7-9 and TRBJ2-2; the D is unclear. The V end was cut by 5 bases, the J end by 1 base, with 5 bases between. CDR3 size: 13 residues. Germline V gives CDR1 SEHNR, CDR2 FQNEAQ (reference sequence). CDR3 protein: CASSPMNTGELFF. The CDR3 nucleotides read TGTGCCAGCAGCCCTATGAACACCGGGGAGCTGTTTTTT.

The genes are TRBV27 and TRBJ2-7; possible D gene TRBD2, 6 bases. The germline V and J ends were trimmed by 6 bases and 4 bases, with 22 bases remaining between them. This CDR3 has 16 amino acids. CDR1 MNHEY and CDR2 SMNVEV come from the germline V gene (reference sequence). CDR3 sequence reads: CASSPSFRGSGYEQYF. CDR3 DNA: TGTGCCAGCAGCCCGTCGTTTCGGGGGTCGGGATACGAGCAGTACTTC.

Remarks on this clone: Other DNA sequences in the same sample also yield this CDR3. The V call is TRBV27, the J call TRBJ1-1; maybe TRBD1 (5 bases). Trimming removed 0 bases at V and 11 bases at J, with 13 bases between. The CDR3 spans 13 residues. Germline V gene lookup returns CDR1 MNHEY and CDR2 SMNVEV (reference sequence). This chain's CDR3 is CASSLSGRPEAFF. Written as DNA, the CDR3 is TGTGCCAGCAGTTTATCGGGACGCCCAGAGGCTTTCTTT.

The CDR3 DNA is TGTGCCAGCAGCCCCCCTAGCGAGCCCTACGAGCAGTACTTC. Amino acids: CASSPPSEPYEQYF. The chain has TRBV7-9 and TRBJ2-7, with TRBD2 as a possible D gene (6 bases). Germline values: CDR1 SEHNR, CDR2 FQNEAQ (reference sequence). The CDR3 is made up of 14 amino acids. V was cut by 5 bases and J by 2 bases, with 13 bases left in between. Drawing the rest from reference TRBV7-9 and TRBJ2-7, the complete variable domain is DTGVSQNPRHKITKRGQNVTFRCDPISEHNRLYWYRQTLGQGPEFLTYFQNEAQLEKSRLLSDRFSAERPKGSFSTLEIQRTEQGDSAMYLCASSPPSEPYEQYFGPGTRLTVT.

The chain is built from TRBV2 and TRBJ1-3; tentatively, D is TRBD1 (5 bases). CDR3 length: 15 amino acids. V lost 6 bases to trimming and J lost 0 bases, with 12 bases between them. Per the germline V gene, CDR1 is SNHLY and CDR2 is FYNNEI. CDR3 amino acids: CASSRGQHSGNTIYF. Written as DNA, the CDR3 is TGTGCCAGCAGCCGCGGACAACACTCTGGAAACACCATATATTTT.

This chain uses TRBV7-9 with TRBJ2-7; D not resolved. Germline V lookup: CDR1 SEHNR, CDR2 FQNEAQ (reference sequence). Trimming pared 2 bases from V and 6 bases from J, leaving 8 bases between. CDR3 length equals 12 residues. The CDR3 loop reads CASSLILREQYF. For the CDR3, the DNA is TGTGCCAGCAGCTTAATTCTACGCGAGCAGTACTTC.

The gene calls are TRBV11-2 and TRBJ1-1; no reliable D call. Per germline, CDR1 SGHAT and CDR2 FQNNGV. V was shortened by 5 bases and J by 4 bases, with 20 bases between the two germline ends. The CDR3 sequence is 16 residues long. The CDR3 here is CASSDPFGSRVTEAFF. The CDR3, as DNA: TGTGCCAGCAGCGACCCCTTCGGGAGCCGGGTCACTGAAGCTTTCTTT.

V and J are TRBV11-1 and TRBJ1-2; 7 bases map to TRBD1. Germline CDR1 reads SGHAT; CDR2 reads FQDESV (reference sequence). The CDR3 is 16 residues long. After removal of 1 base from V and 0 bases from J, the junction contained 5 bases not matched to a gene. CDR3 nucleotides: TGTGCCAGCAGCTTAGTAGGGACAGCGACTAACTATGGCTACACCTTC. Its protein product is CASSLVGTATNYGYTF. Drawing the rest from reference TRBV11-1 and TRBJ1-2, the complete variable domain is EAEVAQSPRYKITEKSQAVAFWCDPISGHATLYWYRQILGQGPELLVQFQDESVVDDSQLPKDRFSAERLKGVDSTLKIQPAELGDSAMYLCASSLVGTATNYGYTFGSGTRLTVV.

The genes are TRBV7-9 and TRBJ2-7; possible D gene TRBD2, 6 bases. The CDR3 loop spans 17 amino acids. Trimming left V 2 bases short and J 2 bases short, with 19 bases between. In germline, CDR1 is SEHNR, CDR2 FQNEAQ (reference sequence). The CDR3: CASSLTAQGLPTYEQYF. For the CDR3, the DNA is TGTGCCAGCAGCTTAACAGCCCAAGGACTACCCACCTACGAGCAGTACTTC.

The DNA for the CDR3 is TGCGCCAGCAGTGAGGGACAGGGGGCGACGGCCCAGCATTTT. It yields the protein CASSEGQGATAQHF. This rearrangement joins TRBV10-2 to TRBJ1-5, with TRBD1 identical over 11 bases. CDR1 and CDR2 from the germline V gene are WSHSY and SAAADI. V lost 2 bases to trimming and J lost 11 bases; unmatched junction nucleotides: 5. This CDR3 region has 14 residues.

The rearrangement joins TRBV6-5 to TRBJ1-5; no definite D call. Germline values: CDR1 MNHEY, CDR2 SVGAGI. This CDR3 comprises 13 residues. With 7 bases removed from V and 5 bases from J, the gap between germline ends came to 12 bases. CDR3 nucleotides: TGTGCCAGCATACCTGGGGTCGATCAGCCCCAGCATTTT. It specifies CASIPGVDQPQHF.

The chain employs TRBV13 and TRBJ1-2, with D possibly TRBD1 on 6 matching bases. V was clipped by 5 bases and J by 9 bases, with 22 bases between them. This CDR3 spans 15 amino acids. Germline lookup yields CDR1 PRHDT and CDR2 FYEKMQ (reference sequence). DNA for the CDR3: TGTGCCAGCAGCCCATGGAGGGGGGGGCAATCGAGCTACACCTTC. It specifies CASSPWRGGQSSYTF.

This chain joins TRBV29-1 and TRBJ1-4; D is ambiguous. The CDR3 loop spans 15 amino acids. Germline values: CDR1 SQVTM, CDR2 ANQGSEA. V lost 4 bases to trimming and J lost 4 bases, with 16 bases between them. The CDR3 nucleotides are TGCAGCGTTGTGGATTCAGGACCGCTTAATGAAAAACTGTTTTTT. Translation gives CSVVDSGPLNEKLFF.